This T cell receptor beta chain was recovered during a study of blood T cell repertoires in COVID-19. Across the study: Spain, Italy and the United States supplied samples that represented acute and convalescent COVID-19. From T cells, B-cell-depleted T cells, or PBMCs came the material, which was cDNA or gDNA.

Original handling: Reference gene primer amplification yielded estimated nucleated cell counts. The repertoire was sequenced with immunoSEQ multiplex PCR; TCRdb's copy has only in-frame clones and lacks some. V, J and clone size are those of that table, while D and trimming were read from the DNA. This table holds over 50,000 clones, about 82% found once. V was shortened by 1 base and J by 13 bases, with 16 bases between the two germline ends. Per germline, CDR1 MNHNS and CDR2 SASEGT. CDR3 length equals 13 residues. V usage is TRBV6-1 and J usage is TRBJ1-2, with D tentatively TRBD1 (5 bases). The sequenced sample consisted of peripheral blood. The sequence came from a man in his 70s with acute or convalescent COVID-19. The CDR3 here is CASSEGGGGSPTF. The CDR3 DNA reads as TGTGCCAGCAGTGAAGGGGGGGGAGGCAGTCCCACCTTC.